This passage covers 15 T cell receptor beta chains from one sample sequenced in a study of blood T cell repertoires in COVID-19. Repertoires were generated with immunoSEQ multiplex PCR, while TCRdb's copy carries only in-frame clones and drops some. The table includes around 320,000 clones, 89% detected once. Material for sequencing was peripheral blood. Receptor source: a woman in her 30s with COVID-19, enrolled during active disease.

The rearrangement uses TRBV7-6 and TRBJ2-5, with 8 bases aligning to TRBD2. The CDR3 extends over 17 amino acids. The V gene's germline CDR1 is SGHVS and CDR2 FNYEAQ. The junction had 13 bases not matched to a gene; V was cut back by 0 bases and J by 7 bases. Here the CDR3 reads CASSLAPPGGGRWTQYF. CDR3 nucleotide sequence: TGTGCCAGCAGCTTAGCCCCCCCCGGGGGGGGAAGATGGACCCAGTACTTC.

This sequence joins TRBV5-1 and TRBJ2-7, with 12 bases matching TRBD2. J was trimmed by 4 bases and V by 7 bases; bases with no gene match: 12. Germline CDR1 and CDR2: SGHRS and YFSETQ. This CDR3 has 16 amino acids. The CDR3 here is CASAPSGGAFLYEQYF. The CDR3 bases are TGCGCCAGCGCTCCTAGCGGGGGGGCCTTTTTGTACGAGCAGTACTTC.

CDR3 region: CASSPEDPGRTEAFF. CDR3 nucleotide sequence: TGTGCCAGCAGCCCAGAGGACCCGGGGAGGACTGAAGCTTTCTTT. The chain employs TRBV13 and TRBJ1-1; D is ambiguous. The CDR3 runs 15 residues. Germline values: CDR1 PRHDT, CDR2 FYEKMQ (reference sequence). V shed 5 bases and J shed 5 bases, with 18 bases lying between them. The variable domain in full, with the rest retrieved from reference TRBV13 and TRBJ1-1, is AAGVIQSPRHLIKEKRETATLKCYPIPRHDTVYWYQQGPGQDPQFLISFYEKMQSDKGSIPDRFSAQQFSDYHSELNMSSLELGDSALYFCASSPEDPGRTEAFFGQGTRLTVV.

This clone was picked up many times. In nucleotides, the CDR3 is TGTGCCAGCAGCCGCCGTGACAGGGGAGGTGGCTACACCTTC. Translating gives CASSRRDRGGGYTF. The chain has TRBV7-8 and TRBJ1-2, with TRBD1 identical over 8 bases. This CDR3 contains 14 residues. Germline CDR1 is SGHVS and CDR2 is FQNEAQ. Trimming at V came to 5 bases and at J to 7 bases, leaving 9 bases not matched to a gene.

In its sample, this clone was seen once. The genes are TRBV24-1 and TRBJ2-3; TRBD2 aligns across 11 bases. CDR1 is KGHDR, CDR2 SFDVKD, per germline. V was clipped by 5 bases and J by 6 bases; unmatched bases: 6. The CDR3 spans 15 residues. Written as DNA, the CDR3 is TGTGCCACCAGTGGACCGGGACTAGCGGCTGATACGCAGTATTTT. This translates into CATSGPGLAADTQYF.

This chain joins TRBV5-5 and TRBJ1-4; D is uncertain. CDR1 is SGHKS, CDR2 YYEKEE, per germline (reference sequence). The CDR3 is made up of 14 amino acids. The ends were cut back, 5 bases at V and 3 bases at J, with 11 bases in the middle. CDR3 coding DNA: TGTGCCAGCAGACTTGAGGCGGCTAATGAAAAACTGTTTTTT. This gives the protein CASRLEAANEKLFF.

This clone was seen at least ten times. The chain combines TRBV7-2 with TRBJ2-1, with 7 bases aligning to TRBD2. CDR3 size: 15 residues. V was pared by 3 bases and J by 4 bases, with 6 bases of the junction left unmatched. Germline V gives CDR1 SGHTA, CDR2 FQGNSA. In DNA form, the CDR3 reads TGTGCCAGCAGCTTGGGAACTAGCGCGTACAATGAGCAGTTCTTC. Translation: CASSLGTSAYNEQFF.

This clone was recorded only once. The V gene is TRBV12-3 or TRBV12-4, the J gene TRBJ1-3; TRBD1 might be the D (6 bases). The V and J ends lost 6 bases and 4 bases respectively, with 10 bases between them. The CDR3 sequence is 13 residues long. CDR3 in DNA: TGTGCCAGCAGCCACAGGGAGGGAAACACCATATATTTT. Its translation: CASSHREGNTIYF.

The J gene is TRBJ2-1, the V gene TRBV9; D may be TRBD1 (5 bases). Germline V CDR1 and CDR2: SGDLS, YYNGEE. The CDR3 runs 15 residues. Between the trimmed V and J ends, which lost 3 bases and 4 bases, there was a span of 14 bases. CDR3 loop: CASSATGDRYNEQFF. For the CDR3, the DNA is TGTGCCAGCAGCGCCACCGGAGACAGATACAATGAGCAGTTCTTC.

The genes are TRBV5-4 and TRBJ2-3, with 11 bases aligning to TRBD2. The CDR3 runs to 18 residues. J gave up 4 bases and V 0 bases, and 10 bases lay outside the gene matches. Germline V gene lookup returns CDR1 SGHNT and CDR2 YYREEE (reference sequence). The CDR3: CASSLALAGGPGADTQYF. DNA for the CDR3: TGTGCCAGCAGCTTGGCCCTAGCGGGGGGACCGGGAGCAGATACGCAGTATTTT.

J is TRBJ1-6 and V is TRBV6-1, with D perhaps TRBD1 (5 bases). The CDR3 contains 15 residues. Germline V CDR1 and CDR2: MNHNS, SASEGT. Trimming left V 1 base short and J 10 bases short, with 14 bases between. The CDR3: CASSEGQRTHSPLHF. Written as DNA, the CDR3 is TGTGCCAGCAGTGAAGGACAGCGAACTCACTCACCCCTCCACTTT.

The V and J genes are TRBV19 and TRBJ1-1, with D unresolved. Germline V gene sequence: CDR1 LNHDA, CDR2 SQIVND (reference sequence). The CDR3 runs to 13 residues. Trimming stripped 9 bases from V and 2 bases from J, with 13 bases between. This CDR3 reads CASCSRGNTEAFF. The CDR3 DNA sequence: TGTGCCAGCTGTTCCCGGGGAAACACTGAAGCTTTCTTT.

The chain links TRBV10-2 to TRBJ1-6, with D perhaps TRBD1 (6 bases). CDR3 size: 15 residues. Germline loops: CDR1 WSHSY, CDR2 SAAADI. The ends were cut back, 0 bases at V and 5 bases at J, with 8 bases in the middle. This CDR3 reads CASSESHRDNSPLHF. The CDR3 nucleotides are TGCGCCAGCAGTGAGTCTCACAGGGATAATTCACCCCTCCACTTT.

This sequence joins TRBV6-5 and TRBJ1-6; TRBD1 is a possible D gene (6 bases). CDR3 length equals 15 residues. CDR1 MNHEY and CDR2 SVGAGI come from the germline V gene. V shed 5 bases and J shed 10 bases, with 18 bases lying between them. This CDR3 reads CASSRGQTPRSPLHF. The DNA of the CDR3 is TGTGCCAGCAGTAGAGGACAGACCCCACGATCACCCCTCCACTTT.

This clone showed up just once. The gene calls are TRBV29-1 and TRBJ1-2; TRBD1 aligns across 10 bases. V dropped 0 bases and J dropped 5; count of bases not matched to a gene: 6. The V gene's germline CDR1 is SQVTM and CDR2 ANQGSEA. The length of the CDR3 is 15 residues. Here the CDR3 reads CSVEDRQGALYGYTF. Here the CDR3 DNA reads TGCAGCGTTGAAGATCGACAGGGGGCCTTGTATGGCTACACCTTC. The full variable domain, rest sourced from reference TRBV29-1 and TRBJ1-2, is SAVISQKPSRDICQRGTSLTIQCQVDSQVTMMFWYRQQPGQSLTLIATANQGSEATYESGFVIDKFPISRPNLTFSTLTVSNMSPEDSSIYLCSVEDRQGALYGYTFGSGTRLTVV.